These 5 T cell receptor beta chains originate from one sample sequenced in a study of read filtering for tumor transcriptome and immune sequencing. Molecular barcoded adaptors covering alpha/delta and beta/gamma chains were used on approximately 440 ng RNA. TCRdb analysed the reads with MiXCR anew, one entry per CDR3 protein. The table includes over 50,000 distinct CDR3 sequences, roughly 19% detected once. The sequenced sample consisted of a population of CD138-negative cells sorted from bone marrow. The receptors were sampled from a donor aged 40 or older with multiple myeloma.

A note on this clonotype: This clone may be a read error of a much larger clone one base away. This chain links TRBV23-1 with TRBJ1-5; D gene ambiguous. TRBV23-1 is reported as an ORF; its role is uncertain. With 0 bases removed from V and 7 bases from J, the gap between germline ends came to 10 bases. This CDR3 is 14 amino acids long. The CDR3 nucleotides read TGCGCCAGCAGTCAATCTGACGGTGTGCAGCCCCAGCATTTT. It codes for CASSQSDGVQPQHF.

In its sample, this clonotype was seen many times. The rearrangement joins TRBV29-1 to TRBJ1-1, with D perhaps matching TRBD1 (5 bases). The CDR3 loop spans 13 amino acids. Germline values: CDR1 SQVTM, CDR2 ANQGSEA. The V gene lost 7 bases and the J gene lost 0 bases, with 12 bases spanning the gap. CDR3 nucleotide sequence: TGCAGCGGCGTCTCACAGGTGAACACTGAAGCTTTCTTT. Its protein product is CSGVSQVNTEAFF.

This clonotype was recorded many times. The CDR3 sequence: CSAARGGGSYEQYF. The CDR3, as DNA: TGCAGTGCTGCACGAGGGGGCGGGTCCTACGAGCAGTACTTC. The chain recombines TRBV20-1 with TRBJ2-7; 7 bases align to TRBD1. Germline V CDR1 and CDR2: DFQATT, SNEGSKA (reference sequence). The CDR3 length is 14 residues. V lost 5 bases, J lost 1 base, and 8 bases stayed unmatched.

With respect to this clonotype: At one of its ends the junction is not consistent with the germline gene, which may arise from a read error. The V and J genes are TRBV7-9 and TRBJ1-1; D might be TRBD1 (5 bases). This CDR3 region has 13 residues. Germline assignment: CDR1 SEHNR and CDR2 FQNEAQ (reference sequence). The CDR3, as DNA: TGTGCCATCAGCTTGGGACCTGCCACTGAAGCTTTCTTT. As protein: CAISLGPATEAFF.

A remark on this clonotype: Relative to the germline gene, one junction end is altered; a read error may explain this. The rearrangement links TRBV5-1 to TRBJ1-1; TRBD1 might be the D (5 bases). Per the germline V gene, CDR1 is SGHRS and CDR2 is YFSETQ. The CDR3 has 14 residues. For the CDR3, the DNA is TGCGCCAGCAACTTGGACCCGGCGCCCGGGGACGCTTTCTTT. Translating gives CASNLDPAPGDAFF. Full variable domain (outside the CDR3, taken from reference TRBV5-1 and TRBJ1-1): KAGVTQTPRYLIKTRGQQVTLSCSPISGHRSVSWYQQTPGQGLQFLFEYFSETQRNKGNFPGRFSGRQFSNSRSEMNVSTLELGDSALYLCASNLDPAPGDAFFGQGTRLTVV.